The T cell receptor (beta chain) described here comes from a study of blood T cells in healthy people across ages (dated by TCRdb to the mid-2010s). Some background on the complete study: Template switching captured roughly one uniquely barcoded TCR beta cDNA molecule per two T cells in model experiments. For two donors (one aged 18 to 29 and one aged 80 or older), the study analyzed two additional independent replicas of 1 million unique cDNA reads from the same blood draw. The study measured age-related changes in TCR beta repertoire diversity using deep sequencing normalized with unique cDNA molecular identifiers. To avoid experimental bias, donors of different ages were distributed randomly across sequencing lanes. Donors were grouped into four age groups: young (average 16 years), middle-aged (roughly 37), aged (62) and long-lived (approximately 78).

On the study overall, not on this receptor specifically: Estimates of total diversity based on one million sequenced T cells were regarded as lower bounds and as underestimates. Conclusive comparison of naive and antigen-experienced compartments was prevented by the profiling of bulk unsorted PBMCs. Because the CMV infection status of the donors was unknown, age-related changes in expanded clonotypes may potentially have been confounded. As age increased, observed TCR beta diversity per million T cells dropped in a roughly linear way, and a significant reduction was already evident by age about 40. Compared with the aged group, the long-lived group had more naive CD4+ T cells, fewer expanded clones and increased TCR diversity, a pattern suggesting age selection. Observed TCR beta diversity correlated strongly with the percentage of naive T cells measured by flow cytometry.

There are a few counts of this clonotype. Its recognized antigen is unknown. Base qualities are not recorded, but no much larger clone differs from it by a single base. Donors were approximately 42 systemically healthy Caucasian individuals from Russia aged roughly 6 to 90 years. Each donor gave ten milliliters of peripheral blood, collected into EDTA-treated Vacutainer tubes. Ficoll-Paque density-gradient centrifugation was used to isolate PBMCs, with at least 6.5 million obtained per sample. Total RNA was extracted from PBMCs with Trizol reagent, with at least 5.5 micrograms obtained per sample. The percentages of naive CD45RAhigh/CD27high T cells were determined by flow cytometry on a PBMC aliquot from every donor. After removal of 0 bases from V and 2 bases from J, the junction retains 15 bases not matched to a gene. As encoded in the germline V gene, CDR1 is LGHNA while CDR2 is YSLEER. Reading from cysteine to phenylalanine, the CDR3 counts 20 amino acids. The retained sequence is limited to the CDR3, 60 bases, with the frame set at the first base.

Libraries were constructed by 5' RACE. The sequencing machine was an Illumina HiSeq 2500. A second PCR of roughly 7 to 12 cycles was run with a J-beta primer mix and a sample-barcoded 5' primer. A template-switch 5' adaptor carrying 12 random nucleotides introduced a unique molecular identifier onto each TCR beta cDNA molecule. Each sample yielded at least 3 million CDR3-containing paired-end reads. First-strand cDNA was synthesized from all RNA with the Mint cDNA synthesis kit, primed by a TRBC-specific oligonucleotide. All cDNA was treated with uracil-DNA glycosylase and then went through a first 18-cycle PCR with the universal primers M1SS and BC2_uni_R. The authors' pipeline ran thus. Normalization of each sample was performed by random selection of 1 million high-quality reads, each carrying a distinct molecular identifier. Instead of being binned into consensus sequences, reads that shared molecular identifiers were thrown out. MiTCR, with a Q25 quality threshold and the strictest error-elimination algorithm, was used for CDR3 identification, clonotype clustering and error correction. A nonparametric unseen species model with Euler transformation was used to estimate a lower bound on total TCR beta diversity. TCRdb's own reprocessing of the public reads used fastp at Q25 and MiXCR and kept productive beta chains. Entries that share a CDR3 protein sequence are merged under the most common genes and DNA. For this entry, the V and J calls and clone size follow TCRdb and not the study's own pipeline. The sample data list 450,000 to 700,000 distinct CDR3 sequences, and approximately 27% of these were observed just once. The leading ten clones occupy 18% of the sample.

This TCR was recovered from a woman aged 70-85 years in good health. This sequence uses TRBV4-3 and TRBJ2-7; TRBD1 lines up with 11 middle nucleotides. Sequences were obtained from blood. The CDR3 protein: CASSQDLPTRTGGKAYEQYF. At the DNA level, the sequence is TGCGCCAGCAGCCAAGACCTCCCTACCCGGACAGGGGGCAAAGCCTACGAGCAGTACTTC.